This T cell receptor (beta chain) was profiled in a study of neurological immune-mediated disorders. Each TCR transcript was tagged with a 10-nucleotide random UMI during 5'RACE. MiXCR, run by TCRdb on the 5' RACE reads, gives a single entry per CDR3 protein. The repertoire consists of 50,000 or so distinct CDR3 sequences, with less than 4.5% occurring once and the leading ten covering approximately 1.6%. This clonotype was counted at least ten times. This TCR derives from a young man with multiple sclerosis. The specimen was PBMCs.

The CDR3 DNA is TGTGCCAGCACCCCAAGGTCGGATGAGCAGTTCTTC. Translated: CASTPRSDEQFF. The V and J genes are TRBV6-6 and TRBJ2-1; D call uncertain. V lost 7 bases and J 8 bases, leaving 12 bases between the germline ends. The CDR3 is 12 residues long. Germline loops: CDR1 MNHNY, CDR2 SVGAGI (reference sequence).